A selection of T cell receptor beta chains follows, all from one sample in a study of patients and donors after allogeneic stem cell transplantation. TCRdb reanalysed the RT-PCR reads using MiXCR and keeps one entry per CDR3 protein. The sample includes about 7,600 distinct CDR3 sequences, approximately 10% of them seen just once. The sample taken for sequencing was blood, either unsorted or a sorted T cell fraction (not recorded which). These TCRs come from a human donor who was either an allogeneic HSCT recipient or a stem cell or donor lymphocyte infusion donor (not recorded which). It is not recorded whose cells these are; they may come from a transplant donor. Each CDR3 is given with its conserved first and last residue. A D gene is named only where the DNA matches it firmly. Clone size, where shown, is once, few, many, or a class for clones that have expanded.

.,TRBJ1-2,TRBV2,medium-sized,CASRTTANYGYTF,TGTGCCAGCAGGACAACCGCGAACTATGGCTACACCTTC
.,TRBJ1-2,TRBV7-9,few,CASSLSGNRGAYGYTF,TGTGCCAGCAGCTTATCGGGTAACCGGGGGGCCTATGGCTACACCTTC
.,TRBJ1-1,TRBV5-1,many,CASKAQGVNTEAFF,TGCGCCAGCAAGGCTCAGGGTGTGAACACTGAAGCTTTCTTT
.,TRBJ1-4,TRBV15,.,CATARDATNEKLFF,TGTGCCACCGCTCGGGATGCAACTAATGAAAAACTGTTTTTT
.,TRBJ1-1,TRBV24-1,.,CATSDLRGEAFF,TGTGCCACCAGTGATTTGAGAGGTGAAGCTTTCTTT
TRBD1,TRBJ1-1,TRBV18,.,CASSPPRGGGNTEAFF,TGTGCCAGCTCACCGCCCAGGGGGGGAGGAAACACTGAAGCTTTCTTT
.,TRBJ1-2,TRBV29-1,.,CSVEDVPPNYGYTF,TGCAGCGTTGAAGATGTCCCCCCTAACTATGGCTACACCTTC
TRBD1,TRBJ1-1,TRBV18,.,CASSPPAGQGRTEAFF,TGTGCCAGCTCACCTCCCGCCGGACAGGGGAGGACTGAAGCTTTCTTT
TRBD1,TRBJ2-3,TRBV12-3/TRBV12-4,many,CASSIDRGRDTQYF,TGTGCCAGCAGCATTGACAGGGGGCGAGATACGCAGTATTTT
.,TRBJ1-6,TRBV25-1,medium-sized,CASRTLGLSLHF,TGTGCCAGCAGGACCCTTGGGTTGTCCCTCCACTTT
.,TRBJ1-2,TRBV27,many,CASSPSPGQYGYTF,TGTGCCAGCAGTCCCTCACCCGGACAGTATGGCTACACCTTC
.,TRBJ2-2,TRBV6-2/TRBV6-3,few,CASSSTNTGELFF,TGTGCCAGCAGTTCTACCAACACCGGGGAGCTGTTTTTT
.,TRBJ1-1,TRBV20-1,many,CSARRNAVMNTEAFF,TGCAGTGCTAGGAGAAACGCAGTAATGAACACTGAAGCTTTCTTT
.,TRBJ2-1,TRBV7-2,many,CASSLQDGTYNEQFF,TGTGCCAGCAGCCTACAGGATGGAACCTACAATGAGCAGTTCTTC
TRBD1,TRBJ1-5,TRBV20-1,many,CSASYGTARPQHF,TGCAGTGCTAGTTACGGGACAGCCCGGCCCCAGCATTTT
.,TRBJ1-2,TRBV11-2,.,CASSQGIGGYTF,TGTGCCAGTTCCCAGGGTATCGGCGGCTACACCTTC
.,TRBJ2-2,TRBV7-3,many,CASSSQPINANTGELFF,TGTGCCAGCAGCTCCCAACCTATAAACGCGAACACCGGGGAGCTGTTTTTT
.,TRBJ2-5,TRBV5-6,.,CASSFLTGQETQYF,TGTGCCAGCAGCTTCTTGACAGGCCAAGAGACCCAGTACTTC
.,TRBJ1-4,TRBV3-1,many,CASSQDLSEKLFF,TGTGCCAGCAGCCAAGATCTTAGTGAAAAACTGTTTTTT
TRBD1,TRBJ2-3,TRBV2,.,CASRGQPGPDTQYF,TGTGCCAGCAGGGGACAGCCCGGACCGGATACGCAGTATTTT
.,TRBJ1-4,TRBV6-5,many,CASRALSGSTNEKLFF,TGTGCCAGCAGGGCCCTGTCTGGCTCAACTAATGAAAAACTGTTTTTT
.,TRBJ1-4,TRBV5-1,.,CASSRGNGEKLFF,TGCGCCAGCAGCCGAGGCAATGGCGAAAAACTGTTTTTT
TRBD2,TRBJ2-1,TRBV20-1,.,CSASVAGVNNEQFF,TGCAGTGCTAGTGTGGCGGGGGTAAACAATGAGCAGTTCTTC
TRBD1,TRBJ2-3,TRBV7-9,medium-sized,CASSLEQGDTQYF,TGTGCCAGCAGCTTAGAACAGGGGGATACGCAGTATTTT
TRBD1,TRBJ2-7,TRBV28,.,CASSFPGTGGDEQYF,TGTGCCAGCAGTTTCCCCGGGACAGGGGGCGACGAGCAGTACTTC
.,TRBJ2-7,TRBV29-1,many,CSVLQGGRGNEQYF,TGCAGCGTCCTCCAGGGAGGTCGCGGCAACGAGCAGTACTTC
.,TRBJ2-7,TRBV6-5,few,CASSYGEYYEQYF,TGTGCCAGCAGTTACGGGGAGTACTACGAGCAGTACTTC
.,TRBJ1-5,TRBV29-1,.,CSVADGFLGNQPQHF,TGCAGCGTCGCGGACGGGTTCCTCGGGAACCAGCCCCAGCATTTT
TRBD1,TRBJ2-1,TRBV7-2,.,CASSVDRVSEQFF,TGTGCCAGCAGCGTAGACAGGGTAAGTGAGCAGTTCTTC
TRBD2,TRBJ2-4,TRBV5-1,few,CASSLEFSGGRSIQYF,TGCGCCAGCAGCTTGGAGTTTAGCGGGGGTCGGAGCATTCAGTACTTC
.,TRBJ2-7,TRBV6-6,few,CASSYNQQSYEQYF,TGTGCCAGCAGTTACAACCAGCAGTCCTACGAGCAGTACTTC
TRBD2,TRBJ2-1,TRBV13,few,CASSGKTSVAEQFF,TGTGCCAGCAGCGGAAAGACTAGCGTAGCTGAGCAGTTCTTC
.,TRBJ1-2,TRBV6-1,.,CASEDRGTNYGYTF,TGTGCCAGCGAGGACCGGGGGACCAACTATGGCTACACCTTC
.,TRBJ2-7,TRBV28,many,CASSPYLRTDSYEQYF,TGTGCCAGCAGTCCATACCTCCGGACAGACTCCTACGAGCAGTACTTC
TRBD1,TRBJ1-5,TRBV6-4,many,CASSDAPGQGTDHNQPQHF,TGTGCCAGCAGTGACGCACCGGGACAGGGGACAGACCACAATCAGCCCCAGCATTTT
TRBD2,TRBJ2-1,TRBV14,.,CASSSRDRLAGVNEQFF,TGTGCCAGCAGCTCCCGAGACCGACTAGCGGGGGTAAATGAGCAGTTCTTC
.,TRBJ1-2,TRBV5-1,.,CASSSGTVANYGYTF,TGCGCCAGCAGCTCCGGGACGGTTGCTAACTATGGCTACACCTTC